Below, 29 T cell receptor beta chains from the same sample are listed, as sequenced in a study of T cell responses to AZD1222 COVID-19 vaccine. Sequenced by immunoSEQ multiplex PCR; TCRdb stores in-frame clones only, minus some. The sample carries 130,000 to 150,000 clones, around 94% recorded once. The material sequenced was peripheral blood, taken after recovery from COVID-19. The source of these receptors is an adult who had recovered from COVID-19.

The chain links TRBV5-1 to TRBJ1-3; the D is unclear. The germline V and J ends were trimmed by 4 bases and 2 bases, with 7 bases remaining between them. The CDR3 has 13 residues. The germline CDR1 and CDR2 sequences are SGHRS and YFSETQ. CDR3 nucleotide sequence: TGCGCCAGCAGCGCAACGCCTGGAAACACCATATATTTT. It codes for CASSATPGNTIYF.

Worth noting for this clone: One end of the junction fails to match germline, which may point to a read error. The chain is built from TRBV7-7 and TRBJ2-5, with 8 bases that match TRBD1. The CDR3 extends over 15 amino acids. CDR1 SSHAT and CDR2 FNYEAQ come from the germline V gene (reference sequence). CDR3 in amino acids: CASSLGQGRTETQYF. The CDR3 region has the DNA TGTGCTAGCAGCCTTGGACAGGGAAGAACGGAGACCCAGTACTTC. Complete variable domain (other parts from reference TRBV7-7 and TRBJ2-5): GAGVSQSPRYKVTKRGQDVTLRCDPISSHATLYWYQQALGQGPEFLTYFNYEAQPDKSGLPSDRFSAERPEGSISTLTIQRTEQRDSAMYRCASSLGQGRTETQYFGPGTRLLVL.

The chain is built from TRBV19 and TRBJ1-5; no clear D gene. The CDR3 length is 17 residues. V was clipped by 1 base and J by 0 bases, with 13 bases between them. Germline V gene sequence: CDR1 LNHDA, CDR2 SQIVND (reference sequence). The CDR3 sequence is CASSIALGYYSNQPQHF. The CDR3 nucleotides read TGTGCCAGTAGTATAGCACTGGGGTATTATAGCAATCAGCCCCAGCATTTT.

The chain combines TRBV11-2 with TRBJ2-1, with D perhaps matching TRBD1 (6 bases). Germline CDR1 is SGHAT and CDR2 is FQNNGV. V lost 5 bases and J lost 5, with 22 bases in between. The CDR3 has 17 amino acids. The CDR3 coding sequence is TGTGCCAGCAGCCACCGCCCCCCGCAGGGGTTCAACAATGAGCAGTTCTTC. Protein product: CASSHRPPQGFNNEQFF.

This chain uses TRBV6-5 with TRBJ2-5, with 7 nucleotides matching TRBD2. The CDR3 length is 16 residues. Germline V CDR1 and CDR2: MNHEY, SVGAGI. J was trimmed by 5 bases and V by 0 bases; bases with no gene match: 9. Here the CDR3 reads CASSYSISGVQETQYF. The CDR3 nucleotides are TGTGCCAGCAGTTACTCGATCAGCGGGGTCCAGGAGACCCAGTACTTC.

The chain is built from TRBV28 and TRBJ1-3; 7 nucleotides agree with TRBD1. V lost 5 bases to trimming and J lost 4 bases; unmatched junction nucleotides: 14. In germline, CDR1 is MDHEN, CDR2 SYDVKM. The CDR3 consists of 17 residues. In nucleotides, the CDR3 is TGTGCCAGCAGTGGGCCGGGACAGAGGTTAGGGGGAAACACCATATATTTT. It translates to CASSGPGQRLGGNTIYF.

The rearrangement uses TRBV11-2 and TRBJ2-3; D might be TRBD2 (5 bases). CDR1 is SGHAT, CDR2 FQNNGV, per germline. Trimming took off 9 bases at V and 3 bases at J, with 13 bases between the two ends. The CDR3 is 13 residues long. The CDR3 here is CASQTIGTDTQYF. For the CDR3, the DNA is TGTGCCAGTCAGACTATTGGGACAGATACGCAGTATTTT.

The chain combines TRBV5-1 with TRBJ2-1; no definite D call. V shed 0 bases and J shed 6 bases, with 10 bases lying between them. Germline CDR1 reads SGHRS; CDR2 reads YFSETQ. The CDR3 covers 14 residues. The CDR3 DNA follows: TGCGCCAGCAGCTTGGGAACTGTACGCAATGAGCAGTTCTTC. Translation gives CASSLGTVRNEQFF.

V is TRBV6-5 and J is TRBJ2-5; D not certain. The germline V gene has CDR1 MNHEY and CDR2 SVGAGI. The CDR3 runs 14 residues. V dropped 4 bases and J dropped 1 base, with 10 bases sitting between them. The CDR3: CASSFGPFQETQYF. CDR3 sequence (DNA): TGTGCCAGCAGTTTTGGACCTTTCCAAGAGACCCAGTACTTC.

The V and J genes are TRBV2 and TRBJ2-7; possibly TRBD2 for D (6 bases). Looked up from germline, CDR1 is SNHLY and CDR2 is FYNNEI. The CDR3 has 16 residues. V gave up 4 bases and J gave up 4 bases, with 20 bases separating them. CDR3 protein: CASSGILARVSYEQYF. DNA of the CDR3: TGTGCCAGCAGTGGCATTCTAGCGCGAGTCTCTTACGAGCAGTACTTC.

The chain joins TRBV18 to TRBJ2-7, with D perhaps given as TRBD1 or TRBD2 (5 bases each). V gave up 5 bases and J gave up 2 bases, with 19 bases separating them. The germline CDR1 and CDR2 sequences are KGHSH and LQKENI. The CDR3 is made up of 16 amino acids. CDR3 sequence: CASSSRGSLGPYEQYF. CDR3 sequence (DNA): TGTGCCAGCTCATCACGGGGCTCATTAGGACCCTACGAGCAGTACTTC.

The CDR3 nucleotides read TGTGCCAGCAGTTACTCCCGGACAGGGCCTGGAAACACCATATATTTT. This sequence encodes CASSYSRTGPGNTIYF. This rearrangement joins TRBV6-6 to TRBJ1-3; 8 bases are a match to TRBD1. With V trimmed by 0 bases and J by 2 bases, 3 bases remained unmatched. Germline V gene lookup returns CDR1 MNHNY and CDR2 SVGAGI (reference sequence). This CDR3 contains 16 residues.

CDR3 DNA: TGTGCCAGCAGTTTAAGATGGCCGGGGGCGCCCCACGAGCAGTACTTC. Its protein is CASSLRWPGAPHEQYF. This rearrangement joins TRBV27 to TRBJ2-7, with D perhaps assigned TRBD1 or TRBD2 (6 bases each). This CDR3 comprises 16 residues. V lost 2 bases and J 5 bases, leaving 19 bases between the germline ends. Germline assignment: CDR1 MNHEY and CDR2 SMNVEV (reference sequence).

V usage is TRBV5-8 and J usage is TRBJ1-4; 7 bases are shared with TRBD1. Germline CDR1 is SGHTS and CDR2 is YDEGEE. The CDR3 has 16 amino acids. The V and J ends lost 4 bases and 0 bases, in that order; junction bases with no gene match: 6. CDR3 nucleotide sequence: TGTGCCAGCAGCCTAAACAGGGGTTCAACTAATGAAAAACTGTTTTTT. It specifies CASSLNRGSTNEKLFF.

The chain combines TRBV27 with TRBJ2-1, with D perhaps TRBD1 (6 bases). This CDR3 spans 15 amino acids. Trimming cost V 2 bases and J 8 bases, with 16 bases left between them. Germline CDR1 is MNHEY and CDR2 is SMNVEV (reference sequence). The CDR3 region has the DNA TGTGCCAGCAGTTTAGGAACTCCCCCAGGGGATGAGCAGTTCTTC. Translating it yields CASSLGTPPGDEQFF.

This sequence joins TRBV12-5 and TRBJ2-1, with 7 bases lining up with TRBD2. V gave up 3 bases and J gave up 4 bases; unmatched junction bases: 12. The CDR3 has 17 amino acids. Per germline, CDR1 LGHNT and CDR2 FRNRAP. In DNA form, the CDR3 reads TGTGCTAGTGGTTTACGTCTAGCGGAGAGGCGGTACAATGAGCAGTTCTTC. Translation: CASGLRLAERRYNEQFF.

The chain recombines TRBV5-4 with TRBJ1-4; 11 positions match TRBD1. Trimming removed 2 bases from V and 8 bases from J; junction bases left unmatched: 8. CDR1 and CDR2 from the germline V gene are SGHNT and YYREEE (reference sequence). The CDR3 is 16 amino acids. This CDR3 reads CASSFGQGAFREKLFF. In DNA, the CDR3 is TGTGCCAGCAGCTTTGGACAGGGGGCGTTTCGGGAAAAACTGTTTTTT.

V and J are TRBV19 and TRBJ1-1; the D is unclear. The germline V gene has CDR1 LNHDA and CDR2 SQIVND (reference sequence). Trimming took 3 bases from V and 1 from J, leaving 12 bases between them. The CDR3 runs 15 residues. The DNA for the CDR3 is TGTGCCAGTAGTATGTCTGAGCGGGGGAACACTGAAGCTTTCTTT. Translation: CASSMSERGNTEAFF.

The V gene is TRBV5-1, the J gene TRBJ2-5, with TRBD1 as a possible D gene (6 bases). The germline V gene has CDR1 SGHRS and CDR2 YFSETQ. The CDR3 is 14 amino acids. Trimming removed 2 bases at V and 5 bases at J, with 13 bases between. CDR3 nucleotide sequence: TGCGCCAGCAGCTTATCAGGGGTAACGGAGACCCAGTACTTC. It encodes CASSLSGVTETQYF.

The chain is built from TRBV5-1 and TRBJ2-2, with unresolved D. The CDR3 is 15 residues long. With 4 bases removed from V and 4 bases from J, the gap between germline ends came to 14 bases. CDR1 SGHRS and CDR2 YFSETQ come from the germline V gene. The CDR3 is CASSPLPTGTGELFF. As DNA, the CDR3 is TGCGCCAGCAGCCCCTTACCGACGGGCACCGGGGAGCTGTTTTTT. Looking up the rest from reference TRBV5-1 and TRBJ2-2 gives the full variable domain: KAGVTQTPRYLIKTRGQQVTLSCSPISGHRSVSWYQQTPGQGLQFLFEYFSETQRNKGNFPGRFSGRQFSNSRSEMNVSTLELGDSALYLCASSPLPTGTGELFFGEGSRLTVL.

This clone was found once. The J gene is TRBJ1-1, the V gene TRBV6-6; 7 bases are shared with TRBD1. The length of the CDR3 is 14 residues. The germline gives CDR1 MNHNY, CDR2 SVGAGI (reference sequence). V lost 5 bases, J lost 4 bases, and 7 bases stayed unmatched. The DNA of the CDR3 is TGTGCCAGCAGTACCACAGGGGTGGCCACTGAAGCTTTCTTT. Residues: CASSTTGVATEAFF.

V gene TRBV7-3 combines with J gene TRBJ2-3, with 13 nucleotides matching TRBD2. This CDR3 is built from 15 residues. With V trimmed by 3 bases and J by 4 bases, 1 base remained unmatched. Germline-derived CDR1 and CDR2 are SGHTA and FQGTGA. The CDR3 region has the DNA TGTGCCAGCAGCTTGGGGACTAGCGGGGCAGATACGCAGTATTTT. This gives the protein CASSLGTSGADTQYF.

The chain carries TRBV29-1 and TRBJ1-1; D is unresolved. Germline V gene data show CDR1 as SQVTM and CDR2 as ANQGSEA. Trimming shortened V by 3 bases and J by 7 bases, and 12 bases separated the two germline ends. The CDR3 has 12 amino acids. The CDR3 loop reads CSVDPLTNEAFF. CDR3 in DNA: TGCAGCGTTGATCCCTTGACCAATGAAGCTTTCTTT. The complete variable domain, with remaining parts taken from reference TRBV29-1 and TRBJ1-1, reads SAVISQKPSRDICQRGTSLTIQCQVDSQVTMMFWYRQQPGQSLTLIATANQGSEATYESGFVIDKFPISRPNLTFSTLTVSNMSPEDSSIYLCSVDPLTNEAFFGQGTRLTVV.

The rearrangement joins TRBV11-3 to TRBJ2-7; TRBD1 might be the D (6 bases). Germline V CDR1 and CDR2: SGHNT, YENEEA. V was trimmed by 1 base and J by 5 bases, leaving 9 bases between them. CDR3 length: 13 residues. The CDR3 sequence: CASSLVTGNEQYF. The CDR3 DNA follows: TGTGCCAGCAGCTTAGTAACAGGGAACGAGCAGTACTTC.

The gene calls are TRBV19 and TRBJ2-7; no clear D gene. The V end lost 4 bases, the J end lost 3 bases, and 10 bases lay between the germline ends. The CDR3 contains 13 residues. Looked up from germline, CDR1 is LNHDA and CDR2 is SQIVND (reference sequence). In nucleotides, the CDR3 is TGTGCCAGTAGTAAGGACGTAAACTACGAGCAGTACTTC. Translation gives CASSKDVNYEQYF.

The rearrangement joins TRBV6-1 to TRBJ2-7; no clear D. Trimming took off 2 bases at V and 2 bases at J, with 10 bases between the two ends. The CDR3 spans 14 residues. The germline gives CDR1 MNHNS, CDR2 SASEGT. The CDR3, as DNA: TGTGCCAGCAGTGAACCCGGATTCACCTACGAGCAGTACTTC. This encodes CASSEPGFTYEQYF.

The V and J genes are TRBV4-1 and TRBJ2-7; D is undetermined. V gave up 1 base and J gave up 7 bases, with 11 bases separating them. CDR1 is MGHRA, CDR2 YSYEKL, per germline. The CDR3 extends over 13 amino acids. CDR3 in DNA: TGCGCCAGCAGCCAAGCTCAGATTGGAGAGCAGTACTTC. This sequence encodes CASSQAQIGEQYF.

The chain recombines TRBV7-2 with TRBJ2-1; D remains ambiguous. The CDR3 totals 13 residues. Trimming stripped 0 bases from V and 4 bases from J, with 4 bases between. Germline V gene data show CDR1 as SGHTA and CDR2 as FQGNSA. For the CDR3, the DNA is TGTGCCAGCAGCTTAGCGTTGTACAATGAGCAGTTCTTC. Its protein product is CASSLALYNEQFF.

DNA for the CDR3: TGTGCCAGCAGCCAAGACGGACAGGGTCCCTACGAGCAGTACTTC. This codes for CASSQDGQGPYEQYF. The rearrangement links TRBV3-1 (or the pseudogene TRBV3-2) to TRBJ2-7; 8 nucleotides line up with TRBD1. Germline assignment: CDR1 LGHDT and CDR2 YNNKEL (reference sequence). The junction had 3 bases not matched to a gene; V was cut back by 0 bases and J by 2 bases. The CDR3 runs 15 residues.